The source of this TCR beta chain is a study of cytomegalovirus exposure and HLA in healthy donors. The study's findings and limits: The authors later found HLA-associated TCR beta chains more clonally expanded than equally common others.

The primer mix had 60 Vbeta and 13 Jbeta primers. Profiled with immunoSEQ multiplex PCR; TCRdb holds only in-frame clones, not every one. The sample data list about 150,000 clones. Of note for this clone: No antigen is known for it.

V dropped 6 bases and J dropped 0; count of bases not matched to a gene: 7. In germline, CDR1 is SGHTA, CDR2 FQGNSA. The CDR3 sequence is 16 residues long. The chain employs TRBV7-2 and TRBJ2-3, with 9 bases matching TRBD2. The TCR was taken from a woman in her forties or fifties in good health and CMV-seronegative. Source material: PBMCs. The CDR3 DNA reads TGTGCCAGCAGATTGACTAGCGGAGGGAGCACAGATACGCAGTATTTT. Amino acid sequence: CASRLTSGGSTDTQYF.